These T cell receptor beta chains were read from a single sample in a study of blood T cell repertoires in COVID-19. The repertoire was sequenced with immunoSEQ multiplex PCR; TCRdb's copy has only in-frame clones and lacks some. The table lists about 130,000 clones, 70% to 90% of them singletons. Material: peripheral blood. These receptors came from a human donor in a cohort sampled during active COVID-19. Each CDR3 is given with its conserved first and last residue. A D gene is named only where the DNA matches it firmly.

d_call	v_call	j_call	cdr3_length	cdr3_nt	cdr3_aa
NA	TRBV4-2	TRBJ1-2	15	TGTGCCAGCAGCCAATTACAGGGAGCTAACTATGGCTACACCTTC	CASSQLQGANYGYTF
TRBD1	TRBV30	TRBJ1-6	15	TGTGCCTGGGGCCTGGGACAGGGGGGGTATTCACCCCTCCACTTT	CAWGLGQGGYSPLHF
NA	TRBV9	TRBJ2-5	13	TGTGCCAGCAGCGGGCAGGGTGGGGAGACCCAGTACTTC	CASSGQGGETQYF
NA	TRBV5-1	TRBJ1-2	13	TGCGCCAGCAACCCCGGGACATCGGATGGCTACACCTTC	CASNPGTSDGYTF
TRBD2	TRBV9	TRBJ2-3	15	TGTGCCAGCAGTGAGACTAGCGGGGGAGGGGGTACGCAGTATTTT	CASSETSGGGGTQYF
NA	TRBV6-5	TRBJ2-1	13	TGTGCCAGCAGCTCGAGCTCCTACAATGAGCAGTTCTTC	CASSSSSYNEQFF
NA	TRBV18	TRBJ1-2	15	TGTGCCAGCTCACCTGATATGACAGTTAACTATGGCTACACCTTC	CASSPDMTVNYGYTF
TRBD1	TRBV27	TRBJ2-5	16	TGTGCCAGCAGTTTCGTCCGGACAGGGGGTCAAGAGACCCAGTACTTC	CASSFVRTGGQETQYF
NA	TRBV19	TRBJ2-7	16	TGTGCCAGTAGTACCCGGGCACGGGGTATGTCCTACGAGCAGTACTTC	CASSTRARGMSYEQYF
TRBD1	TRBV6-5	TRBJ1-1	15	TGTGCCAGCAGTTACTCGAGACAGGGGGACACTGAAGCTTTCTTT	CASSYSRQGDTEAFF